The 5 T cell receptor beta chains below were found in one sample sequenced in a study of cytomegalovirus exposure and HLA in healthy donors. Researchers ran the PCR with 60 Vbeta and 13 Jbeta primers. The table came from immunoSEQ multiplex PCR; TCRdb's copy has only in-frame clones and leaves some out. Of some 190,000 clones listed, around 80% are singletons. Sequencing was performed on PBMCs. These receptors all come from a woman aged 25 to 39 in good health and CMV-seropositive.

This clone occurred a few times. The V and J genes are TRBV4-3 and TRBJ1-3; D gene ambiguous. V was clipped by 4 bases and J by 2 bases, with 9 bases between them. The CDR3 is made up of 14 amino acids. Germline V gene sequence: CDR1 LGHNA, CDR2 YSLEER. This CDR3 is CASSPTMAGNTIYF. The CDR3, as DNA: TGCGCCAGCAGCCCCACAATGGCTGGAAACACCATATATTTT.

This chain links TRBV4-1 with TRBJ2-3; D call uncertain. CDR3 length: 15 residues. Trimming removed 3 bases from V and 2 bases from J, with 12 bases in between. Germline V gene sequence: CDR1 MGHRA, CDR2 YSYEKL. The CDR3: CASSQAHVNTDTQYF. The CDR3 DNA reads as TGCGCCAGCAGCCAGGCCCACGTGAACACAGATACGCAGTATTTT.

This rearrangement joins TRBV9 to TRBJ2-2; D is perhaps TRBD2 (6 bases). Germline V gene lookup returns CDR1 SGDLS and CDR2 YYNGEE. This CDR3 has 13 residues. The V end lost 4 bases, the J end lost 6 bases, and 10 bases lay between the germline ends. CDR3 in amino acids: CASSLGGSGELFF. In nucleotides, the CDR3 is TGTGCCAGCAGCCTTGGAGGGTCCGGGGAGCTGTTTTTT.

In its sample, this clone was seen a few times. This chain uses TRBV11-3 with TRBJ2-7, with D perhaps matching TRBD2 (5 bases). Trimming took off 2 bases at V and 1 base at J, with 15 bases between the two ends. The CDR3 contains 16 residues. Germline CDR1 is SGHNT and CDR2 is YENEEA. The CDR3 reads CASSLNGGRNSYEQYF. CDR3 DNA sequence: TGTGCCAGCAGCTTAAATGGAGGCAGGAATTCCTACGAGCAGTACTTC.

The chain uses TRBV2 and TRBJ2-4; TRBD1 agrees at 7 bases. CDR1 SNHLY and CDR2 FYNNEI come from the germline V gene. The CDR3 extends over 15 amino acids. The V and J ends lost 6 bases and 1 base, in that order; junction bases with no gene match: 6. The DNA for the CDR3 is TGTGCCAGCAGCCCTACAGGGGTGGCCAAAAACATTCAGTACTTC. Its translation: CASSPTGVAKNIQYF.